Below, 26 T cell receptor beta chains from the same sample are listed, as sequenced in a study of cytotoxic CD8 clonotypes in ibrutinib-treated CLL. Assay used: immunoSEQ multiplex PCR; TCRdb lists only in-frame clones, some missing. The sample lists some 80,000 clones, about 85% occurring once. The starting material was PBMCs, obtained after 12 months of ibrutinib treatment. Receptors originate from a human donor with chronic lymphocytic leukemia.

Concerning this clone: Germline and junction disagree at one end, which may indicate a read error. The J gene is TRBJ1-2, the V gene TRBV5-6; 8 bases are shared with TRBD1. Germline V lookup: CDR1 SGHDT, CDR2 YYEEEE. The CDR3 is 13 amino acids. DNA for the CDR3: TGTGCCAGCAGCATGGGGCACCCGGGACAGGCCCTCTTC. Its translation: CASSMGHPGQALF.

In the case of this clone: The same CDR3 arises from other DNA sequences in this sample as well. This chain uses TRBV4-3 with TRBJ1-5; TRBD1 might be the D (5 bases). Germline V gene lookup returns CDR1 LGHNA and CDR2 YSLEER. The V and J ends lost 0 bases and 6 bases respectively, with 12 bases between them. This CDR3 spans 15 amino acids. Here the CDR3 reads CASSQEVWGSQPQHF. In DNA form, the CDR3 reads TGCGCCAGCAGCCAAGAGGTTTGGGGGAGTCAGCCCCAGCATTTT.

This chain joins TRBV28 and TRBJ2-1; D is uncertain. The V end lost 4 bases, the J end lost 2 bases, and 9 bases lay between the germline ends. CDR3 length: 14 residues. CDR1 and CDR2 (germline): MDHEN, SYDVKM. The CDR3 protein is CASSSAVAYNEQFF. As DNA, the CDR3 is TGTGCCAGCAGTTCCGCTGTGGCCTACAATGAGCAGTTCTTC.

The CDR3 DNA reads TGTGCCAGCAGTGAAGCGCTAGCGGTCGCTTACGAGCAGTACTTC. Amino acid sequence: CASSEALAVAYEQYF. The J gene is TRBJ2-7, the V gene TRBV6-1, with 7 bases identical to TRBD2. This CDR3 has 15 residues. CDR1 MNHNS and CDR2 SASEGT come from the germline V gene. V lost 0 bases, J lost 4 bases, and 6 bases stayed unmatched.

The chain is built from TRBV30 and TRBJ1-1; 8 nucleotides line up with TRBD1. This CDR3 is built from 16 residues. The V gene's germline CDR1 is GTSNPN and CDR2 SVGIG (reference sequence). With V trimmed by 3 bases and J by 1 base, 10 bases remained unmatched. Written as DNA, the CDR3 is TGTGCCTGGAGCCAACCCCAGGGGGCTACGAACACTGAAGCTTTCTTT. Residues: CAWSQPQGATNTEAFF.

J is TRBJ1-1 and V is TRBV7-9; D ambiguous. This CDR3 region has 15 residues. From germline, CDR1 is SEHNR and CDR2 FQNEAQ (reference sequence). Trimming shortened V by 0 bases and J by 2 bases, and 10 bases separated the two germline ends. In nucleotides, the CDR3 is TGTGCCAGCAGCTTAGCGATGGCAGCTAACACTGAAGCTTTCTTT. Amino acids: CASSLAMAANTEAFF.

V and J are TRBV18 and TRBJ2-2; 7 bases agree with TRBD2. There are 15 residues in the CDR3. Trimming removed 3 bases from V and 1 base from J; junction bases left unmatched: 2. Germline CDR1 KGHSH, CDR2 LQKENI. CDR3 region: CASSPLAENTGELFF. DNA of the CDR3: TGTGCCAGCTCACCCCTAGCGGAGAACACCGGGGAGCTGTTTTTT.

The genes are TRBV5-1 and TRBJ2-1; weak D call: TRBD1 (5 bases). CDR1 and CDR2 from the germline V gene are SGHRS and YFSETQ. The CDR3 is 15 residues long. V gave up 4 bases and J gave up 7 bases, with 18 bases separating them. Here the CDR3 DNA reads TGCGCCAGCAGCGCCACCCTGGGGCTAGGAAATGAGCAGTTCTTC. It yields the protein CASSATLGLGNEQFF.

This rearrangement joins TRBV18 to TRBJ2-3; TRBD1 matches 7 bases. This CDR3 is 15 amino acids long. V shed 3 bases and J 1 base; nucleotides not matched to a gene: 4. CDR1 KGHSH and CDR2 LQKENI come from the germline V gene. The CDR3 loop is CASSPTGTGTDTQYF. The CDR3 DNA reads TGTGCCAGCTCACCTACCGGGACAGGCACAGATACGCAGTATTTT.

The rearrangement uses TRBV14 and TRBJ2-3; TRBD1 aligns across 8 bases. Germline-derived CDR1 and CDR2 are SGHDN and FVKESK. V lost 4 bases, J lost 2 bases, and 2 bases stayed unmatched. This CDR3 is 14 amino acids long. The CDR3 DNA sequence: TGTGCCAGCAGCCCGGGACAGGCCACAGATACGCAGTATTTT. Translating it yields CASSPGQATDTQYF.

Only one count was recorded for this clone. V usage is TRBV2 and J usage is TRBJ2-2; D is perhaps TRBD1 (6 bases). V gave up 7 bases and J gave up 1 base, with 10 bases separating them. Germline V gives CDR1 SNHLY, CDR2 FYNNEI. The CDR3 spans 14 residues. CDR3 in amino acids: CASTTDRNTGELFF. The DNA of the CDR3 is TGTGCCAGCACCACGGACAGGAACACCGGGGAGCTGTTTTTT.

The chain carries TRBV5-1 and TRBJ2-7, with D unclear. V lost 2 bases and J 1 base, leaving 10 bases between the germline ends. Germline V lookup: CDR1 SGHRS, CDR2 YFSETQ. This CDR3 spans 14 amino acids. The CDR3 DNA is TGCGCCAGCAGCTTCGCCATGGGGTCCTACGAGCAGTACTTC. Translated, it gives CASSFAMGSYEQYF.

The genes are TRBV7-3 and TRBJ2-1; TRBD2 matches 10 bases. Germline CDR1 SGHTA, CDR2 FQGTGA. The CDR3 contains 17 residues. V dropped 5 bases and J dropped 7; count of bases not matched to a gene: 14. CDR3 amino acids: CASSPQSGRAVGNEQFF. The CDR3 DNA follows: TGTGCCAGCAGCCCCCAGAGCGGGAGGGCCGTAGGGAATGAGCAGTTCTTC. Using reference TRBV7-3 and TRBJ2-1 for the parts outside the CDR3, the full variable domain is GAGVSQTPSNKVTEKGKYVELRCDPISGHTALYWYRQSLGQGPEFLIYFQGTGAADDSGLPNDRFFAVRPEGSVSTLKIQRTERGDSAVYLCASSPQSGRAVGNEQFFGPGTRLTVL.

This clone was detected a few times. This rearrangement joins TRBV7-2 to TRBJ1-2; no firm D call. V lost 0 bases to trimming and J lost 1 base, with 6 bases between them. Germline V CDR1 and CDR2: SGHTA, FQGNSA. The CDR3 covers 14 residues. The CDR3 protein is CASSLASGNYGYTF. The CDR3, as DNA: TGTGCCAGCAGCTTAGCTTCGGGTAACTATGGCTACACCTTC. Together with reference TRBV7-2 and TRBJ1-2, the CDR3 gives the full variable domain: GAGVSQSPSNKVTEKGKDVELRCDPISGHTALYWYRQSLGQGLEFLIYFQGNSAPDKSGLPSDRFSAERTGGSVSTLTIQRTQQEDSAVYLCASSLASGNYGYTFGSGTRLTVV.

The V gene is TRBV6-5, the J gene TRBJ1-6; no reliable D call. The CDR3 contains 15 residues. Trimming took 6 bases from V and 5 from J, leaving 14 bases between them. CDR1 is MNHEY, CDR2 SVGAGI, per germline. In DNA, the CDR3 is TGTGCCAGCAGGACAACCGCACCCGATAATTCACCCCTCCACTTT. Amino acids: CASRTTAPDNSPLHF.

V usage is TRBV18 and J usage is TRBJ1-1, with D hard to call. The V gene's germline CDR1 is KGHSH and CDR2 LQKENI. This CDR3 has 13 residues. V was shortened by 2 bases and J by 3 bases, with 7 bases between the two germline ends. In DNA, the CDR3 is TGTGCCAGCTCACCAGGGGAGGACACTGAAGCTTTCTTT. Translating gives CASSPGEDTEAFF.

This chain links TRBV18 with TRBJ2-2; 7 bases are shared with TRBD2. This CDR3 has 15 amino acids. Trimming removed 5 bases from V and 4 bases from J; junction bases left unmatched: 7. Germline CDR1 is KGHSH and CDR2 is LQKENI. The chain's CDR3 is CASSALADRTGELFF. CDR3 DNA sequence: TGTGCCAGCTCAGCCCTAGCGGACCGCACCGGGGAGCTGTTTTTT.

The V and J genes are TRBV7-2 and TRBJ2-1, with 7 bases fitting TRBD2. V lost 5 bases and J lost 8; bases outside the gene matches: 12. The germline CDR1 and CDR2 sequences are SGHTA and FQGNSA. The CDR3 is made up of 15 amino acids. CDR3 in amino acids: CASSPTRGSWDEQFF. The CDR3 bases are TGTGCCAGCAGCCCAACGCGGGGGAGTTGGGATGAGCAGTTCTTC.

This clone showed up just once. The chain has TRBV23-1 and TRBJ1-4; TRBD1 matches 10 bases. TRBV23-1 counts as an open reading frame of uncertain function. V was pared by 0 bases and J by 7 bases, with 5 bases of the junction left unmatched. The CDR3 totals 16 residues. CDR3 bases: TGCGCCAGCAGTCAATCGGGGACAGGGGCGCCTGAAAAACTGTTTTTT. It codes for CASSQSGTGAPEKLFF.

The chain carries TRBV6-6 and TRBJ2-7; unclear D gene. The V and J ends lost 8 bases and 3 bases respectively, with 14 bases between them. The CDR3 loop spans 13 amino acids. Germline V gene sequence: CDR1 MNHNY, CDR2 SVGAGI (reference sequence). The CDR3 reads CASGQLNLYEQYF. The DNA of the CDR3 is TGTGCCAGCGGGCAGCTAAACCTCTACGAGCAGTACTTC.

CDR3 nucleotides: TGTGCCAGCAGCTTTCGTGGCACTTCCACCGGGGAGCTGTTTTTT. Protein: CASSFRGTSTGELFF. The chain links TRBV7-2 to TRBJ2-2; D is unresolved. The V end lost 3 bases, the J end lost 4 bases, and 12 bases lay between the germline ends. Germline CDR1 reads SGHTA; CDR2 reads FQGNSA. The CDR3 extends over 15 amino acids.

The CDR3 reads CASSWDLTEAFF. DNA for the CDR3: TGTGCCAGCAGCTGGGACCTCACTGAAGCTTTCTTT. The genes are TRBV5-4 and TRBJ1-1; maybe TRBD1 (5 bases). V lost 3 bases and J lost 4, with 7 bases in between. The germline CDR1 and CDR2 sequences are SGHNT and YYREEE (reference sequence). CDR3 length equals 12 residues.

The genes are TRBV7-8 and TRBJ2-7; possibly TRBD2 for D (5 bases). CDR3 length: 15 amino acids. The germline CDR1 and CDR2 sequences are SGHVS and FQNEAQ. V lost 8 bases to trimming and J lost 3 bases, with 20 bases between them. CDR3 nucleotides: TGTGCCAGCGGCCCCCCCGGGATGCTTGGCTACGAGCAGTACTTC. Its translation is CASGPPGMLGYEQYF.

The V and J genes are TRBV7-2 and TRBJ2-7, with no clear D. The CDR3 sequence is 11 residues long. Germline V gene data show CDR1 as SGHTA and CDR2 as FQGNSA. With 5 bases removed from V and 2 bases from J, the gap between germline ends came to 4 bases. The CDR3 spells CASSHTYEQYF. CDR3 bases: TGTGCCAGCAGCCATACCTACGAGCAGTACTTC.

This chain links TRBV5-1 with TRBJ2-1, with 8 bases matching TRBD2. The germline CDR1 and CDR2 sequences are SGHRS and YFSETQ. V was pared by 2 bases and J by 9 bases, with 10 bases of the junction left unmatched. This CDR3 is built from 15 residues. CDR3 nucleotides: TGCGCCAGCAGCTTTTTTGCGGGAGGTCCCCCTGAGCAGTTCTTC. Translation: CASSFFAGGPPEQFF.

This sequence joins TRBV7-2 and TRBJ2-3; TRBD2 matches at 12 bases. J lost 4 bases, V lost 5 bases, and 4 bases had no gene match. CDR3 length: 15 residues. Germline V gene lookup returns CDR1 SGHTA and CDR2 FQGNSA. Here the CDR3 reads CASSTRTSGADTQYF. The CDR3 DNA reads as TGTGCCAGCAGCACCCGGACTAGCGGGGCAGATACGCAGTATTTT.